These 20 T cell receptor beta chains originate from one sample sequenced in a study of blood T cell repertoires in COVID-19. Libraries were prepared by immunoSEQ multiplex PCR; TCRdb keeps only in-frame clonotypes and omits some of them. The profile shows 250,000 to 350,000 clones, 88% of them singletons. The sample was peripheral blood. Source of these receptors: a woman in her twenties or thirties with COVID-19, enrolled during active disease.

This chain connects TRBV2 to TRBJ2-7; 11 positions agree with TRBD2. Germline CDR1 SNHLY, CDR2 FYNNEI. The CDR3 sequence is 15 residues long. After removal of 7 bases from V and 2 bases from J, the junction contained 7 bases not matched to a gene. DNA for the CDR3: TGTGCCAGCAAGGTAGTTAGCGGGAGGGCCTACGAGCAGTACTTC. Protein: CASKVVSGRAYEQYF. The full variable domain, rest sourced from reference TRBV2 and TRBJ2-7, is EPEVTQTPSHQVTQMGQEVILRCVPISNHLYFYWYRQILGQKVEFLVSFYNNEISEKSEIFDDQFSVERPDGSNFTLKIRSTKLEDSAMYFCASKVVSGRAYEQYFGPGTRLTVT.

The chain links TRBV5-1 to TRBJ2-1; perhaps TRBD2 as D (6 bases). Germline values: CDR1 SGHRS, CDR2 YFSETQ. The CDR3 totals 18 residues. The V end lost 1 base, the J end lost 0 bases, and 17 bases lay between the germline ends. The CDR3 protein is CASSLRVAGQSSYNEQFF. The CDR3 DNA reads TGCGCCAGCAGCTTGAGGGTTGCGGGGCAAAGCTCCTACAATGAGCAGTTCTTC.

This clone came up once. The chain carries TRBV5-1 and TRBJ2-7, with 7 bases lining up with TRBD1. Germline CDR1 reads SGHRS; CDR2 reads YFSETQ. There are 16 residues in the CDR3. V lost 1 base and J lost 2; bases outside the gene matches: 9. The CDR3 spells CASSLPTGWGTYEQYF. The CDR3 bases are TGCGCCAGCAGCTTGCCGACAGGGTGGGGAACCTACGAGCAGTACTTC.

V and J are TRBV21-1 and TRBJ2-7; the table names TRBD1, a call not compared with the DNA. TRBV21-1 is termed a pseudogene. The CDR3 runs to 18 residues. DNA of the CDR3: TGTGCCAGCAGCAAAGTGGGTGGCGAGACAAGCTTATCCTACGAGCAGTACTTC. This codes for CASSKVGGETSLSYEQYF.

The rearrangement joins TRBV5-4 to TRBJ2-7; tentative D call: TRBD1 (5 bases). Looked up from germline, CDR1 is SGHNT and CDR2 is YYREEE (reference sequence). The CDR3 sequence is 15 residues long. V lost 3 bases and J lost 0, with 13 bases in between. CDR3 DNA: TGTGCCAGCAGCTCCAGGGTTACGAGCTCCTACGAGCAGTACTTC. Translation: CASSSRVTSSYEQYF. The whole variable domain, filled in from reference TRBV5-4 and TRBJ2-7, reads ETGVTQSPTHLIKTRGQQVTLRCSSQSGHNTVSWYQQALGQGPQFIFQYYREEENGRGNFPPRFSGLQFPNYSSELNVNALELDDSALYLCASSSRVTSSYEQYFGPGTRLTVT.

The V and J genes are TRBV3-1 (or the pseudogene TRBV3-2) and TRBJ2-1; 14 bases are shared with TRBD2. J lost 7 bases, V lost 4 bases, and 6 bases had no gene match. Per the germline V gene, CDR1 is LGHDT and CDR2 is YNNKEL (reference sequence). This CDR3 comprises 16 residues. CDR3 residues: CASSRSGTSGRNEQFF. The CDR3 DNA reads TGTGCCAGCAGCCGTTCTGGGACTAGCGGGAGAAATGAGCAGTTCTTC.

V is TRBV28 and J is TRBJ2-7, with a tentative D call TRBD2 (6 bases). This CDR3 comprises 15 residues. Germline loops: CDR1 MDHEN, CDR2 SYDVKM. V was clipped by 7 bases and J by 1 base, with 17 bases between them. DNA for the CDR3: TGTGCCAGCACCCTCGTCACGGGAGCTTCCTACGAGCAGTACTTC. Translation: CASTLVTGASYEQYF. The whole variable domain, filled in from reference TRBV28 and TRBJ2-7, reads DVKVTQSSRYLVKRTGEKVFLECVQDMDHENMFWYRQDPGLGLRLIYFSYDVKMKEKGDIPEGYSVSREKKERFSLILESASTNQTSMYLCASTLVTGASYEQYFGPGTRLTVT.

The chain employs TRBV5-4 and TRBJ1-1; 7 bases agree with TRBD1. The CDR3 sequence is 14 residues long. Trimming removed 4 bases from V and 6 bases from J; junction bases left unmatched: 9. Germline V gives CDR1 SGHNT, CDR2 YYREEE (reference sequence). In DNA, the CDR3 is TGTGCCAGCAGCCGACCAACAGGGGCGCCTGAAGCTTTCTTT. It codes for CASSRPTGAPEAFF.

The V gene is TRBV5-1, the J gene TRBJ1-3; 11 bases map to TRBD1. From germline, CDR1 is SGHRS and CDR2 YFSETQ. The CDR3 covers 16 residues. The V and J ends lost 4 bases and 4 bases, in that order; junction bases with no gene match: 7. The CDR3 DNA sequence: TGCGCCAGCAGCCGGGGACAGGGGGGCCCGGGAAACACCATATATTTT. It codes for CASSRGQGGPGNTIYF.

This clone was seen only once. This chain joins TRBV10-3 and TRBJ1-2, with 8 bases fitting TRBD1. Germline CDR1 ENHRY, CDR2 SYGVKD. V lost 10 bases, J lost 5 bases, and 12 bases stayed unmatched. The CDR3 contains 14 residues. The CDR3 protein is CASSRQGYSYGYTF. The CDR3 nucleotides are TGTGCCAGTTCCCGACAGGGGTATAGTTATGGCTACACCTTC.

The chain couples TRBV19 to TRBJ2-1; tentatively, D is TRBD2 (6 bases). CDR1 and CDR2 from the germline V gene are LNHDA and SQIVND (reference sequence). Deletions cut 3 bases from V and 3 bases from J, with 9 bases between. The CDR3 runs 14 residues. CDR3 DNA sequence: TGTGCCAGTAGTATTGGGGACTTCTACAATGAGCAGTTCTTC. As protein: CASSIGDFYNEQFF. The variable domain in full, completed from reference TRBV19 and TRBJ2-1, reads DGGITQSPKYLFRKEGQNVTLSCEQNLNHDAMYWYRQDPGQGLRLIYYSQIVNDFQKGDIAEGYSVSREKKESFPLTVTSAQKNPTAFYLCASSIGDFYNEQFFGPGTRLTVL.

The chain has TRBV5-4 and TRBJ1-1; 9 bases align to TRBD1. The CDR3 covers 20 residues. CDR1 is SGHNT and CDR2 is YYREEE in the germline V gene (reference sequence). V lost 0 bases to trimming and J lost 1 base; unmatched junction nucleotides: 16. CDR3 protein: CASSLEFWSGQGRGNTEAFF. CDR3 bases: TGTGCCAGCAGCTTGGAATTTTGGTCGGGACAGGGAAGGGGGAACACTGAAGCTTTCTTT.

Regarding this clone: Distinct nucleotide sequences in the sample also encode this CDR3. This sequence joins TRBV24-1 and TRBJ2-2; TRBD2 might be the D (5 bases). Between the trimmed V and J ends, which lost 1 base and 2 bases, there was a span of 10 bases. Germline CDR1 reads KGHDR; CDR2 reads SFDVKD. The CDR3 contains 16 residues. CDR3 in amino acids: CATSDFSGDNTGELFF. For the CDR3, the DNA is TGTGCCACCAGTGATTTCTCCGGGGATAACACCGGGGAGCTGTTTTTT.

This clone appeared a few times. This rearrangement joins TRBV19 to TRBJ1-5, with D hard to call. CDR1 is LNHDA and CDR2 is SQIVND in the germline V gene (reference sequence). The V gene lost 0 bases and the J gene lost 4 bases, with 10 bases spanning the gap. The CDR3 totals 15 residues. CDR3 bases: TGTGCCAGTAGTATAGATCCTGGCCGAAATCAGCCCCAGCATTTT. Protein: CASSIDPGRNQPQHF.

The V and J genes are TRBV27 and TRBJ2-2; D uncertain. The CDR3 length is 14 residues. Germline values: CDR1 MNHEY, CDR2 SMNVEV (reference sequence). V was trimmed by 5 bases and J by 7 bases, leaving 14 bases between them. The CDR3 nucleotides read TGTGCCAGCAGTCCCCATCGAGATGTCGGGGAGCTGTTTTTT. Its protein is CASSPHRDVGELFF.

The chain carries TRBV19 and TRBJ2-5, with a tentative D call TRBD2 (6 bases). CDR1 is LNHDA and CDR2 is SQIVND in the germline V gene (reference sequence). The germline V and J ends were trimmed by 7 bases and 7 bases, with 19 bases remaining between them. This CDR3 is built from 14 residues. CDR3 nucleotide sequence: TGTGCCAGTACACCCCGGCTGGGGGGTGGGACCCAGTACTTC. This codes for CASTPRLGGGTQYF.

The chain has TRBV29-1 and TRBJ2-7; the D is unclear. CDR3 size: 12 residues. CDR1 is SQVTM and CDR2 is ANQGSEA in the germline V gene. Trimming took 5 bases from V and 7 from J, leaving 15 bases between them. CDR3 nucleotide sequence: TGCAGCGTTAGGCCGACCGAGAGGGAGCAGTACTTC. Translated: CSVRPTEREQYF.

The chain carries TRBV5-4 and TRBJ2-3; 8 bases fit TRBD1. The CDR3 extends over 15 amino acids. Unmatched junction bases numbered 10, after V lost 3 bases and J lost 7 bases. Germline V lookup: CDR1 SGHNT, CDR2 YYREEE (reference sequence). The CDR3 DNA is TGTGCCAGCAGCTCCCCGACAGGGGAGTTTCATACGCAGTATTTT. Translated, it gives CASSSPTGEFHTQYF.

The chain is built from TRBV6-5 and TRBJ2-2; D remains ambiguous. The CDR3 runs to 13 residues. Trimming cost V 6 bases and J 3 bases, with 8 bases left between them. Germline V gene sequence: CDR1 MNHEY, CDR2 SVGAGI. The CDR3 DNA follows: TGTGCCAGCAGCCGAGTGGACACCGGGGAGCTGTTTTTT. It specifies CASSRVDTGELFF.

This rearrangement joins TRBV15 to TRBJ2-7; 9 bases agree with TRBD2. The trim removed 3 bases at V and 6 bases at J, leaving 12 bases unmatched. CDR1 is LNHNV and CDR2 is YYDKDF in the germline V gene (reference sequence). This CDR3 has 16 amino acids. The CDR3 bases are TGTGCCACCAGCAGGCTTCCGACTAGCGGAATGCGCGAGCAGTACTTC. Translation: CATSRLPTSGMREQYF.